This TCR beta chain originates from a study of T cells after yellow fever vaccination. Germline CDR1 reads DFQATT; CDR2 reads SNEGSKA (reference sequence). Losses at the gene ends were 0 bases for V and 7 bases for J; bases not matched to a gene: 4. The CDR3 extends over 13 amino acids. TCRdb ran MiXCR on the 5' RACE reads and lists one entry per CDR3 protein. This table holds about 300,000 distinct CDR3 sequences, 3% to 4.5% found once. In its sample, this clonotype was seen many times. The sample in question was PBMCs, obtained 5 days after the yellow fever booster vaccination. The clonotype comes from a young man who received the YFV17D yellow fever vaccine. The gene calls are TRBV20-1 and TRBJ2-3, with TRBD2 matching 7 bases. CDR3 region: CSARDRLAHTQYF. In nucleotides, the CDR3 is TGCAGTGCTAGAGATCGACTAGCACATACGCAGTATTTT.